Below, 15 T cell receptor beta chains from the same sample are listed, as sequenced in a study of cytomegalovirus exposure and HLA in healthy donors. The PCR ran on 60 Vbeta and 13 Jbeta primers. TCRdb's copy holds only in-frame clones and misses some; the assay was immunoSEQ multiplex PCR. Of 150,000 to 200,000 clones in the sample, 70% to 90% were seen once. The specimen was PBMCs. Every receptor here comes from a woman aged 18 to 35 in good health and CMV-seropositive.

The chain has TRBV18 and TRBJ1-6; no definite D call. Germline V gives CDR1 KGHSH, CDR2 LQKENI. Between the trimmed V and J ends, which lost 3 bases and 4 bases, there was a span of 13 bases. The CDR3 is 16 residues long. CDR3 in amino acids: CASSPNGGSYNSPLHF. The CDR3, as DNA: TGTGCCAGCTCACCGAATGGCGGATCTTATAATTCACCCCTCCACTTT.

This clone has more than one count but fewer than ten. The genes are TRBV4-2 and TRBJ2-5; the D gene is possibly TRBD2 (5 bases). V dropped 4 bases and J dropped 0 bases, with 12 bases sitting between them. Germline V gene sequence: CDR1 LGHNA, CDR2 YNFKEQ. CDR3 length: 15 residues. The CDR3: CASSRAAGDQETQYF. For the CDR3, the DNA is TGTGCCAGCAGCCGGGCGGCCGGGGACCAAGAGACCCAGTACTTC.

The CDR3 loop is CASALRATGTDTQYF. The CDR3 region has the DNA TGTGCCAGCGCTCTGAGGGCAACGGGCACAGATACGCAGTATTTT. The chain is built from TRBV5-4 and TRBJ2-3; a weak D match, TRBD2 (5 bases). Germline V lookup: CDR1 SGHNT, CDR2 YYREEE (reference sequence). The CDR3 is 15 amino acids. Trimming left V 7 bases short and J 1 base short, with 16 bases between.

This rearrangement joins TRBV11-2 to TRBJ2-1; 9 bases are a match to TRBD2. Losses at the gene ends were 5 bases for V and 4 bases for J; bases not matched to a gene: 12. CDR3 length equals 17 residues. Germline V CDR1 and CDR2: SGHAT, FQNNGV. In nucleotides, the CDR3 is TGTGCCAGCAGCACTCGGTCGCTAGCGGGGTATTACAATGAGCAGTTCTTC. It specifies CASSTRSLAGYYNEQFF.

The gene calls are TRBV7-2 and TRBJ2-5; D might be TRBD2 (6 bases). CDR3 size: 14 residues. V was shortened by 0 bases and J by 5 bases, with 10 bases between the two germline ends. The germline CDR1 and CDR2 sequences are SGHTA and FQGNSA. CDR3 protein: CASSLAASAETQYF. CDR3 bases: TGTGCCAGCAGCTTAGCCGCTAGCGCGGAGACCCAGTACTTC. The full variable domain, its missing parts supplied by reference TRBV7-2 and TRBJ2-5, is GAGVSQSPSNKVTEKGKDVELRCDPISGHTALYWYRQSLGQGLEFLIYFQGNSAPDKSGLPSDRFSAERTGGSVSTLTIQRTQQEDSAVYLCASSLAASAETQYFGPGTRLLVL.

V gene TRBV6-1 combines with J gene TRBJ1-5; TRBD1 agrees at 8 bases. There are 17 residues in the CDR3. V lost 2 bases, J lost 3 bases, and 9 bases stayed unmatched. Germline CDR1 is MNHNS and CDR2 is SASEGT. The CDR3 DNA sequence: TGTGCCAGCAGTGAACTCGGGACAGGAAAGCTCAATCAGCCCCAGCATTTT. It encodes CASSELGTGKLNQPQHF.

The chain recombines TRBV10-3 with TRBJ1-5; TRBD1 matches 7 bases. This CDR3 is built from 15 residues. Trimming took 0 bases from V and 6 from J; bases not matched to a gene: 5. Germline CDR1 reads ENHRY; CDR2 reads SYGVKD. CDR3: CAISESRQGSQPQHF. The CDR3 DNA is TGTGCCATCAGTGAGTCACGACAGGGATCTCAGCCCCAGCATTTT.

This chain uses TRBV4-1 with TRBJ1-6; the match to TRBD1 covers 12 bases. The CDR3 is 13 residues long. From germline, CDR1 is MGHRA and CDR2 YSYEKL. The V and J ends lost 3 bases and 19 bases, in that order; junction bases with no gene match: 7. Here the CDR3 reads CASSQRGTGGLHF. The CDR3 DNA reads TGCGCCAGCAGCCAGAGGGGGACAGGGGGCTTACACTTT.

This sequence joins TRBV7-9 and TRBJ1-2; a weak D match, TRBD1 (6 bases). CDR3 size: 15 residues. The V end was cut by 1 base, the J end by 4 bases, with 13 bases between. CDR1 is SEHNR, CDR2 FQNEAQ, per germline (reference sequence). CDR3 residues: CASSLGVQGPYGYTF. DNA of the CDR3: TGTGCCAGCAGCTTAGGGGTACAGGGCCCCTATGGCTACACCTTC.

This rearrangement joins TRBV5-1 to TRBJ2-1, with 12 positions matching TRBD1. From germline, CDR1 is SGHRS and CDR2 YFSETQ. The CDR3 has 16 residues. The V and J ends lost 0 bases and 8 bases, in that order; junction bases with no gene match: 6. The CDR3 bases are TGCGCCAGCAGCTTGGAGGGACAGGGGGCAGTCGATGAGCAGTTCTTC. This sequence encodes CASSLEGQGAVDEQFF.

This chain joins TRBV4-2 and TRBJ1-6, with a possible D match to TRBD1 (5 bases). V was trimmed by 1 base and J by 11 bases, leaving 21 bases between them. CDR1 is LGHNA and CDR2 is YNFKEQ in the germline V gene. The CDR3 contains 17 residues. CDR3 in DNA: TGTGCCAGCAGCCAAGGGGGACTTTCAGGGTGGCGCACACCCCTCCACTTT. Translating gives CASSQGGLSGWRTPLHF.

The chain uses TRBV13 and TRBJ1-1; D may be TRBD1 (6 bases). Looked up from germline, CDR1 is PRHDT and CDR2 is FYEKMQ (reference sequence). Trimming left V 3 bases short and J 2 bases short, with 16 bases between. The CDR3 length is 16 residues. DNA of the CDR3: TGTGCCAGCAGCTTGTGGGACACCTACTCAAACACTGAAGCTTTCTTT. Encoded protein: CASSLWDTYSNTEAFF.

V gene TRBV4-2 combines with J gene TRBJ2-2; tentatively, D is TRBD2 (6 bases). V dropped 6 bases and J dropped 5 bases, with 16 bases sitting between them. From germline, CDR1 is LGHNA and CDR2 YNFKEQ. The CDR3 has 15 residues. The CDR3 loop is CASSREAGVTGELFF. The CDR3 nucleotides are TGTGCCAGCAGTCGAGAAGCGGGTGTAACCGGGGAGCTGTTTTTT.

The CDR3 bases are TGTGCCAGCAGTTACTCGATCGGGACACCCACCTATGGCTACACCTTC. Protein product: CASSYSIGTPTYGYTF. This rearrangement joins TRBV6-5 to TRBJ1-2; D perhaps matches TRBD1 (6 bases). From germline, CDR1 is MNHEY and CDR2 SVGAGI. The CDR3 contains 16 residues. Trimming pared 0 bases from V and 4 bases from J, leaving 15 bases between.

In nucleotides, the CDR3 is TGTGCCAGCAGCTTGTGGGACAGAAACACTGAAGCTTTCTTT. As protein: CASSLWDRNTEAFF. V usage is TRBV5-6 and J usage is TRBJ1-1; 7 nucleotides line up with TRBD1. The CDR3 extends over 14 amino acids. V was pared by 1 base and J by 2 bases, with 2 bases of the junction left unmatched. Germline V gives CDR1 SGHDT, CDR2 YYEEEE.